This T cell receptor beta chain was retrieved from a study of blood T cell repertoires in COVID-19. Across the study: Material from acute and convalescent COVID-19 was sourced from the United States, Italy and Spain.

The V end lost 5 bases, the J end lost 6 bases, and 10 bases lay between the germline ends. This CDR3 has 12 amino acids. Germline V gives CDR1 SGHTA, CDR2 FQGNSA. As processed by the authors: For nucleated cells, counts were estimated from reference gene primer amplification. The table came from immunoSEQ multiplex PCR; TCRdb's copy has only in-frame clones and leaves some out. V, J and clone size reflect that table, while D and trimming were determined from the DNA. The sample has fewer than 200,000 clones, roughly nine tenths seen once. J is TRBJ1-2 and V is TRBV7-2; D ambiguous. The material sequenced was peripheral blood. This receptor was identified in a man aged 18 to 29 who had recovered from COVID-19. The CDR3 DNA is TGTGCCAGCAGCCGTGGGCGGGATGGCTACACCTTC. Its translation is CASSRGRDGYTF.